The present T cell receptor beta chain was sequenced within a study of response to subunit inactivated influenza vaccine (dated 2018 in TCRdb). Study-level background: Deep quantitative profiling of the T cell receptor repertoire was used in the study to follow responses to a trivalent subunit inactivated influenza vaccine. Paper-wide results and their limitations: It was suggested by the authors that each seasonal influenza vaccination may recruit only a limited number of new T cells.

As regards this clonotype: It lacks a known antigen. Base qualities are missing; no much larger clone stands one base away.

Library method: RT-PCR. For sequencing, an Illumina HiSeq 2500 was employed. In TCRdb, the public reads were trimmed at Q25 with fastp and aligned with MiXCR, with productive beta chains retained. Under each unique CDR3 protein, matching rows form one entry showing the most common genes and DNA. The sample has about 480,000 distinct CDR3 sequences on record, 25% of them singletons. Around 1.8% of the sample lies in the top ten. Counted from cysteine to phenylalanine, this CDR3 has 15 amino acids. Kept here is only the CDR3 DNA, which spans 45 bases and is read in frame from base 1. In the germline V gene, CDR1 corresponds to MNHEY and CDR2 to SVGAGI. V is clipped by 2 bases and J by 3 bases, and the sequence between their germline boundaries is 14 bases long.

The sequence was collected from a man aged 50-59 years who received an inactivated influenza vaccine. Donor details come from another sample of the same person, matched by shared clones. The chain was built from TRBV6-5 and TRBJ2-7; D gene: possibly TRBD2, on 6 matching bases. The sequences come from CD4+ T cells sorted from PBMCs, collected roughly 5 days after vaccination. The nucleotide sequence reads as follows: TGTGCCAGCAGTTACCCCCGGGGGAAGGGCTACGAGCAGTACTTC. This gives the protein CASSYPRGKGYEQYF.